Each of the 16 T cell receptor beta chains below was sequenced from the same sample in a study of CD8 T cells in Susac syndrome. Reverse transcription of roughly 0.45 to 1 ug RNA was performed with random hexamers. TCRdb re-analysed the immunoSEQ multiplex PCR reads in MiXCR, keeping a single row per CDR3 protein. Among over 150,000 distinct CDR3 sequences listed, approximately 94% were seen once. The sequenced sample consisted of CD4+ T cells from PBMCs. These receptors all come from a human donor with multiple sclerosis.

The chain joins TRBV7-9 to TRBJ1-1, with D uncertain. The V gene's germline CDR1 is SEHNR and CDR2 FQNEAQ (reference sequence). Trimming cost V 1 base and J 1 base, with 13 bases left between them. The CDR3 runs 16 residues. The CDR3 DNA follows: TGTGCCAGCAGCTTAGGAGGATCGCGGGGGAACACTGAAGCTTTCTTT. Translating gives CASSLGGSRGNTEAFF.

The chain recombines TRBV13 with TRBJ2-1; D is unclear. V dropped 0 bases and J dropped 7 bases, with 13 bases sitting between them. CDR3 length: 15 residues. CDR1 and CDR2 (germline): PRHDT, FYEKMQ (reference sequence). CDR3 region: CASSLGGNSVNEQFF. CDR3 coding DNA: TGTGCCAGCAGCTTAGGGGGGAACTCAGTAAATGAGCAGTTCTTC.

The V call is TRBV2, the J call TRBJ1-5; TRBD1 is a possible D gene (6 bases). Germline CDR1 and CDR2: SNHLY and FYNNEI. V was shortened by 6 bases and J by 0 bases, with 12 bases between the two germline ends. The CDR3 length is 15 residues. As DNA, the CDR3 is TGTGCCAGCAGACCGAACAGGGATAGCAATCAGCCCCAGCATTTT. It yields the protein CASRPNRDSNQPQHF.

This chain links TRBV5-1 with TRBJ2-2; the D is unclear. This CDR3 spans 18 amino acids. V was clipped by 0 bases and J by 4 bases, with 19 bases between them. In germline, CDR1 is SGHRS, CDR2 YFSETQ. CDR3 sequence reads: CASSLGAGTRLFTGELFF. The CDR3 DNA reads TGCGCCAGCAGCTTGGGGGCCGGCACTCGTCTTTTCACCGGGGAGCTGTTTTTT.

V usage is TRBV6-1 and J usage is TRBJ2-1, with 10 positions matching TRBD1. V was pared by 6 bases and J by 6 bases, with 8 bases of the junction left unmatched. Germline V lookup: CDR1 MNHNS, CDR2 SASEGT. CDR3 length equals 15 residues. CDR3 amino acids: CASSPQGQGINEQFF. The CDR3 DNA sequence: TGTGCCAGCAGCCCCCAGGGACAGGGGATCAATGAGCAGTTCTTC.

The chain links TRBV2 to TRBJ2-1; 9 bases line up with TRBD2. The CDR3 spans 15 residues. Unmatched junction bases numbered 13, after V lost 7 bases and J lost 9 bases. The V gene's germline CDR1 is SNHLY and CDR2 FYNNEI. The DNA for the CDR3 is TGTGCCAGCACCCCACTCAGCGCGGGGGGGGGTGAGCAGTTCTTC. It translates to CASTPLSAGGGEQFF. The entire variable domain, with the rest obtained from reference TRBV2 and TRBJ2-1, is as follows: EPEVTQTPSHQVTQMGQEVILRCVPISNHLYFYWYRQILGQKVEFLVSFYNNEISEKSEIFDDQFSVERPDGSNFTLKIRSTKLEDSAMYFCASTPLSAGGGEQFFGPGTRLTVL.

The rearrangement joins TRBV10-1 to TRBJ2-7; D is uncertain. The CDR3 sequence is 13 residues long. Looked up from germline, CDR1 is WNHNN and CDR2 is SYGVQD (reference sequence). Between the trimmed V and J ends, which lost 4 bases and 6 bases, there was a span of 13 bases. The CDR3 bases are TGCGCCAGCAGTGCTGGGCAGACCGGCGAGCAGTACTTC. This translates into CASSAGQTGEQYF.

In this sample, this clonotype turned up once. The J gene is TRBJ2-7, the V gene TRBV7-3, with TRBD1 matching 9 bases. This CDR3 has 14 amino acids. After removal of 2 bases from V and 3 bases from J, the junction contained 2 bases not matched to a gene. Germline V gene lookup returns CDR1 SGHTA and CDR2 FQGTGA. This CDR3 is CASSLGTGNYEQYF. The CDR3 DNA is TGTGCCAGCAGCTTAGGGACAGGGAACTACGAGCAGTACTTC.

The J gene is TRBJ2-1, the V gene TRBV6-5, with 7 nucleotides matching TRBD1. Germline V gene sequence: CDR1 MNHEY, CDR2 SVGAGI. The CDR3 has 14 amino acids. With V trimmed by 6 bases and J by 5 bases, 7 bases remained unmatched. CDR3 in amino acids: CASSIQGSHNEQFF. In DNA form, the CDR3 reads TGTGCCAGCAGCATACAGGGGAGCCACAATGAGCAGTTCTTC.

V gene TRBV12-3 or TRBV12-4 combines with J gene TRBJ2-7; 7 bases are shared with TRBD1. After removal of 4 bases from V and 3 bases from J, the junction contained 6 bases not matched to a gene. The CDR3 totals 14 residues. DNA for the CDR3: TGTGCCAGCAGTTCACACACAGGGGACTACGAGCAGTACTTC. This translates into CASSSHTGDYEQYF.

V gene TRBV18 combines with J gene TRBJ2-5, with TRBD2 matching over 11 bases. J was trimmed by 4 bases and V by 2 bases; bases with no gene match: 9. Looked up from germline, CDR1 is KGHSH and CDR2 is LQKENI. The CDR3 is made up of 17 amino acids. The CDR3 is CASSPETSGSVLETQYF. DNA for the CDR3: TGTGCCAGCTCACCAGAAACTAGCGGGAGCGTTTTAGAGACCCAGTACTTC.

The chain employs TRBV29-1 and TRBJ2-7; no clear D gene. Germline CDR1 SQVTM, CDR2 ANQGSEA. V lost 5 bases and J lost 4, with 15 bases in between. The CDR3 contains 13 residues. For the CDR3, the DNA is TGCAGCGTTAAGACAAGAACTATTTACGAGCAGTACTTC. Translated: CSVKTRTIYEQYF.

The chain is built from TRBV11-2 and TRBJ2-3, with 7 nucleotides matching TRBD2. V was clipped by 6 bases and J by 5 bases; unmatched bases: 17. This CDR3 region has 17 residues. The V gene's germline CDR1 is SGHAT and CDR2 FQNNGV. The CDR3 region has the DNA TGTGCCAGCAGGAGGACCGGGACCCCCTCGGGGGGAGATACGCAGTATTTT. It yields the protein CASRRTGTPSGGDTQYF.

This clonotype was detected only once. The chain couples TRBV5-1 to TRBJ1-1, with D possibly TRBD1 on 5 matching bases. Germline CDR1 and CDR2: SGHRS and YFSETQ. V shed 4 bases and J shed 0 bases, with 13 bases lying between them. The CDR3 is 15 amino acids. CDR3 region: CASSAWGQMNTEAFF. DNA of the CDR3: TGCGCCAGCAGCGCCTGGGGCCAGATGAACACTGAAGCTTTCTTT.

The genes are TRBV12-3 or TRBV12-4 and TRBJ2-6; D may match TRBD1 or TRBD2 (6 bases each). V lost 7 bases, J lost 4 bases, and 11 bases lay in between. CDR3 length: 14 amino acids. CDR3 sequence reads: CASTGGMGANVLTF. In DNA form, the CDR3 reads TGTGCCAGCACCGGGGGCATGGGGGCCAACGTCCTGACTTTC.

The chain links TRBV5-1 to TRBJ2-7, with a weak D call TRBD1 (6 bases). CDR1 is SGHRS and CDR2 is YFSETQ in the germline V gene. V was trimmed by 4 bases and J by 4 bases, leaving 15 bases between them. The CDR3 is made up of 14 amino acids. CDR3 sequence: CASSREGRGYEQYF. CDR3 bases: TGCGCCAGCAGCCGAGAAGGCAGGGGATACGAGCAGTACTTC.